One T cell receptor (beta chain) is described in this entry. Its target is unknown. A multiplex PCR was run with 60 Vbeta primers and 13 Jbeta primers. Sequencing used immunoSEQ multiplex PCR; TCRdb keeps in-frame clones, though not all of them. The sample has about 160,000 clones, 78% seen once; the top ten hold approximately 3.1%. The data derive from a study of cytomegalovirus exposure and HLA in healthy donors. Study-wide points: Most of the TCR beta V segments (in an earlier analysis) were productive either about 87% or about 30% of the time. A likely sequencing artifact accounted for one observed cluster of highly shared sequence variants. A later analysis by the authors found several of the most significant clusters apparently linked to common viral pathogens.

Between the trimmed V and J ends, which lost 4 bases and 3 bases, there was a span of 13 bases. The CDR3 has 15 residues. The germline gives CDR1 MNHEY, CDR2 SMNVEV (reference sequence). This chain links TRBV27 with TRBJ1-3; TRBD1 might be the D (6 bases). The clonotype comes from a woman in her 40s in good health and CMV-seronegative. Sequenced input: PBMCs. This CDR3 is CASSSPGVGGNTIYF. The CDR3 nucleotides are TGTGCCAGCAGTTCTCCAGGGGTTGGTGGAAACACCATATATTTT.